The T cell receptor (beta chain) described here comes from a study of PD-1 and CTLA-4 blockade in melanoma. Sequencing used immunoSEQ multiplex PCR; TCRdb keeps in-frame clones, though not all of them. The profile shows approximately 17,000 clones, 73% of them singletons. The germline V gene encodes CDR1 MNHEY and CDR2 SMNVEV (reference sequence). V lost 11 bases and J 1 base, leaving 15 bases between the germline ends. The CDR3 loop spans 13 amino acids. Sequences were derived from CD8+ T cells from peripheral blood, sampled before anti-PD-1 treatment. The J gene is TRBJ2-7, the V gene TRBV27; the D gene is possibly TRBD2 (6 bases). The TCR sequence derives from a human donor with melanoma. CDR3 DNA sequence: TGTGCCGCAGCACGCGGGATATCCTACGAGCAGTACTTC. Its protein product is CAAARGISYEQYF.